One sample yielded the 2 T cell receptor beta chains listed below, sequenced in a study of blood T cells in healthy people across ages. It was with a sample-barcoded 5' primer and a J-beta primer mix that a second PCR of roughly 6 to 12 cycles was run. MiXCR, run by TCRdb on the 5' RACE reads, gives a single entry per CDR3 protein. The sample includes 500,000 to 700,000 distinct CDR3 sequences, under 30% of them seen just once. The sample was blood. The receptors here all came from a woman older than 75 in good health.

The rearrangement links TRBV10-3 to TRBJ1-2; D is uncertain. This CDR3 comprises 12 residues. V was trimmed by 0 bases and J by 14 bases, leaving 13 bases between them. The germline V gene has CDR1 ENHRY and CDR2 SYGVKD. The CDR3 coding sequence is TGTGCCATCAGTGAGTCGGTACAGATCAGGACCTTC. It specifies CAISESVQIRTF.

The chain joins TRBV20-1 to TRBJ1-3, with D possibly being TRBD1 (5 bases). V lost 5 bases to trimming and J lost 0 bases, with 8 bases between them. CDR3 length equals 13 residues. Germline CDR1 DFQATT, CDR2 SNEGSKA (reference sequence). CDR3 protein: CSALQDSGNTIYF. The CDR3 nucleotides read TGCAGTGCTTTACAGGACTCTGGAAACACCATATATTTT.